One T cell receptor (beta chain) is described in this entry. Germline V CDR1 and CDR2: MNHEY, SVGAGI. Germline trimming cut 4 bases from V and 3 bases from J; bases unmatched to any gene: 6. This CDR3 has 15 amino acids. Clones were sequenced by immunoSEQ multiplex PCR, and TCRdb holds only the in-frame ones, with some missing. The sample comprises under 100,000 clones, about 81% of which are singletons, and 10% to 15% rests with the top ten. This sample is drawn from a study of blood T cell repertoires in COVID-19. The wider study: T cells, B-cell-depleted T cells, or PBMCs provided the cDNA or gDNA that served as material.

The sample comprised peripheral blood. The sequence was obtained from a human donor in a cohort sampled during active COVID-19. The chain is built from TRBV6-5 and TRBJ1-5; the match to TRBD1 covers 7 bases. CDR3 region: CASSSTTGVNQPQHF. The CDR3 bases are TGTGCCAGCAGTTCTACAACAGGGGTCAATCAGCCCCAGCATTTT.